This TCR beta chain was observed in a study of Tregs in tolerant kidney transplant recipients. Study results and limitations: Changing PCR primers prevented nucleotide comparison between some patients' samples.

Clones were read by immunoSEQ multiplex PCR, and TCRdb kept only the in-frame ones, dropping some. Among some 66,000 clones listed, about nine tenths were seen once. The V and J ends lost 6 bases and 4 bases respectively, with 11 bases between them. CDR3 length: 13 residues. Germline V gives CDR1 MNHEY, CDR2 SMNVEV (reference sequence). As for this clone: The antigen is not known.

Thawed PBMCs were FACS-sorted into unstimulated CD4+CD25+CD127- regulatory T cells, CD4+CD25- non-regulatory cells, CD4 and CD8 cells. This chain joins TRBV27 and TRBJ2-3; TRBD1 is a possible D gene (5 bases). The specimen comprised CD8+ T cells from blood, sampled before the transplant. The source is a human donor who received a combined kidney and bone marrow transplant. The CDR3 region has the DNA TGTGCCAGCAGGAGGCAGGGTCCAGATACGCAGTATTTT. Residues: CASRRQGPDTQYF.